The clone carrying this TCR beta chain was seen a few times. This record comes from a study of blood T cell repertoires in COVID-19. Clones were sequenced by immunoSEQ multiplex PCR, and TCRdb holds only the in-frame ones, with some missing. The sample holds 140,000 to 150,000 clones, roughly 75% seen once. CDR1 MNHEY and CDR2 SMNVEV come from the germline V gene (reference sequence). Trimming took off 8 bases at V and 0 bases at J, with 10 bases between the two ends. CDR3 length: 13 residues. The origin of this receptor is a woman aged 50 to 60 who had recovered from COVID-19. J is TRBJ1-1 and V is TRBV27; weak D call: TRBD1 (6 bases). The source material was PBMCs or T cells enriched from blood (not recorded which). CDR3 nucleotide sequence: TGTGCCAGCTTCGGGACAATGAACACTGAAGCTTTCTTT. This codes for CASFGTMNTEAFF.